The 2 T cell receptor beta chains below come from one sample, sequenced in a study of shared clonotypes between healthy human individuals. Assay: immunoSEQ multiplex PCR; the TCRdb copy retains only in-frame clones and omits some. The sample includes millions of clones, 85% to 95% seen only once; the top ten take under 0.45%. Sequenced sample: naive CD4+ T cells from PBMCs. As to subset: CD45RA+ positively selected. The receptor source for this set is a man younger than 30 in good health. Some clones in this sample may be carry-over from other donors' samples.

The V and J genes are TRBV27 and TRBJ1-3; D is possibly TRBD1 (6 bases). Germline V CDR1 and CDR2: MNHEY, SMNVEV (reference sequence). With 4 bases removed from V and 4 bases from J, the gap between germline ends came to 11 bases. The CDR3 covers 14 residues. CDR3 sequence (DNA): TGTGCCAGCAGTTCCAGGGGAGAAGGAAACACCATATATTTT. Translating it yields CASSSRGEGNTIYF.

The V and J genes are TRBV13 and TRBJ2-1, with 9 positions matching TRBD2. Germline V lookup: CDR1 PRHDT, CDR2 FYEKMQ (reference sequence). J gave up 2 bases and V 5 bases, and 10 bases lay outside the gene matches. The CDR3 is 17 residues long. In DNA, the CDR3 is TGTGCCAGCAGCCCGGGGACTAGCCCCAACCCCTACAATGAGCAGTTCTTC. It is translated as CASSPGTSPNPYNEQFF.